This T cell receptor (beta chain) was captured in a study of CD8 T cells in Susac syndrome. This CDR3 contains 15 residues. The V end lost 5 bases, the J end lost 0 bases, and 11 bases lay between the germline ends. Per the germline V gene, CDR1 is MNHEY and CDR2 is SVGAGI. In regard to this clonotype: No antigen is known for it.

RNA amounts of roughly 0.5 to 1 ug underwent reverse transcription with random hexamers. Amplification of TCR beta CDR3 spanned 54 Vbeta and 13 Jbeta via immunoSEQ multiplex PCR. MiXCR, run by TCRdb on the immunoSEQ multiplex PCR reads, gives a single entry per CDR3 protein. The sample has some 180,000 distinct CDR3 sequences, roughly 94% seen once. TCR beta sequencing was performed on blood CD8+ and CD4+ T cells. The study, taken as a whole, reports: In Susac patients, clonal expansion was not detected in CD4+ cells. TCR sequencing and HLA analysis covered a relatively small number of individuals.

V usage is TRBV6-5 and J usage is TRBJ1-3; no reliable D call. Sequenced sample: CD4+ T cells from PBMCs. The receptor was derived from a human donor with Susac syndrome. Here the CDR3 DNA reads TGTGCCAGCAGTCCACATCAAGCCTCTGGAAACACCATATATTTT. Translating gives CASSPHQASGNTIYF.